This T cell receptor (beta chain) originates from a study of T cell repertoires in cytomegalovirus infection. CDR3 length: 16 amino acids. V was clipped by 5 bases and J by 3 bases; unmatched bases: 11. CDR1 is SNHLY and CDR2 is FYNNEI in the germline V gene. TCRdb re-called the reads through MiXCR, storing one row per CDR3 protein. The sample lists about 900,000 distinct CDR3 sequences; 30% to 40% were seen once. This clonotype was recorded at least ten times. Its antigen remains unidentified. This sequence originates from a human donor in good health (CMV status not recorded). Some clones in this sample may be carry-over from other donors' samples. The chain combines TRBV2 with TRBJ1-1; 8 nucleotides align to TRBD1. The sample was cultured CD8+ T cells from PBMCs, taken from culture after CMV antigen stimulation. Here the CDR3 reads CASSSRQGRAYTEAFF. CDR3 coding DNA: TGTGCCAGCAGTAGTCGACAGGGGCGGGCGTACACTGAAGCTTTCTTT.